This T cell receptor (beta chain) originates from a study of human T cells and chemical hapten exposure. V lost 0 bases and J 8 bases, leaving 11 bases between the germline ends. Per germline, CDR1 ENHRY and CDR2 SYGVKD. The length of the CDR3 is 15 residues. The time point denotes: pre-sensitization, week 0. Treatment described: therapeutic diphenylcyclopropenone sensitization with weekly scalp DPC. In the authors' workflow: From about 22,000 to 700,000 TCRs were found per sample, with a median of 95,638. TCRdb independently ran MiXCR on the RACE reads; one entry per CDR3 protein. V and J calls and clone size were set by TCRdb, not the authors. Counted here are roughly 100,000 distinct CDR3 sequences, roughly a tenth occurring once; the ten biggest clones make up under 4%.

This clonotype was sampled from an older woman with alopecia areata. Some clones in this sample may be carry-over from other donors' samples. The J gene is TRBJ1-6, the V gene TRBV10-3; weak D call: TRBD1 (5 bases). Source: whole blood, taken in connection with sensitization to the hapten diphenylcyclopropenone (DPC). The CDR3 sequence: CAISESTAEDSPLHF. DNA for the CDR3: TGTGCCATCAGTGAGTCGACAGCCGAGGATTCACCCCTCCACTTT.